This record covers a single T cell receptor (beta chain). Its antigen specificity is not known. No clone much larger than this one lies a single base away; base qualities are absent. The germline V gene supplies CDR1 MNHNS and CDR2 SASEGT. The CDR3 runs 16 residues from the cysteine to the phenylalanine. The read is trimmed to its CDR3 DNA, 48 bases read in frame from base 1. At the junction V is shortened by 3 bases and J by 0 bases, with 15 bases in between. Libraries were constructed by the immunoSEQ multiplex PCR assay. For the multiplex PCR, a mixture combining 60 forward primers for TCR Vbeta segments and 13 reverse primers for TCR Jbeta segments was used. The CDR3 region of rearranged TCR beta genes was amplified from genomic DNA by a multiplex PCR assay. The amplified TCR beta libraries were sequenced on the Illumina HiSeq System as 87-base-pair reads. For the original study's pipeline: In a later analysis, 77 million or so unique TCR beta chains were counted across the 500 to 850 repertoires, and approximately 11 million of these chains were shared by at least two donors. To remove PCR and sequencing errors, raw reads were error-corrected and collapsed into unique sequences using a nearest-neighbor algorithm that merged closely related sequences. CDR3 sequences were aligned to IMGT reference sequences to assign V, D and J gene segments. Each retained sequence needed at least a six-nucleotide match to both a V gene segment and a J gene segment. Rearrangements were classified as productive when the CDR3 lacked stop codons and remained in frame with V and J, and all other rearrangements were classified as non-productive. CDR3 was defined by IMGT convention, running from the second conserved V-encoded cysteine to the conserved J-encoded phenylalanine. In an earlier analysis of some 550 of the donors, sequences lacking an unambiguous match to a single V gene segment were excluded. In an earlier analysis of about 590 of the donors, a V segment was called functional when productive rearrangements were above 56.7%, and segregating when the standard deviation between donors exceeded 5%. To diagnose cytomegalovirus status from the catalog of TCR beta chain sequences, a statistical classification framework was built. A later analysis assigned V and J genes by comparing TCR nucleotide sequences with IMGT/GENE-DB human TR gene sequences. The TCRdist pipeline was used in a later analysis to assign CDR3 sequences and most-parsimonious VDJ recombination scenarios. In a later analysis, every TCR beta chain was defined by the combination of its CDR3 amino acid sequence and its V-gene family, and reads without a unique V-gene family were dropped. In a later analysis, 500 to 650 highly shared, low-generation-probability nucleotide sequences were removed to address suspected cross-contamination and a sequencing artifact. In a later analysis, a clonal expansion index for each public chain was calculated from normalized within-repertoire ranks of inferred template counts. In a later analysis, generation probabilities were computed using a VDJ recombination model fitted to out-of-frame rearrangements, and the results were checked against IGoR. In a later analysis, hypergeometric tests were used to score TCR-TCR, TCR-HLA and TCR-CMV co-occurrence, with a repertoire-size bias correction applied to TCR pairs. In a later analysis, false discovery rates were estimated by permuting HLA or CMV assignments 20 times. In a later analysis, co-occurring TCRs were grouped with DBSCAN, and TCRdist sequence similarity was added when clustering was performed within HLA-allele-positive subsets. Repertoires with fewer than 30,000 or more than 120,000 public chains were left out of co-occurrence clustering, as were a handful of repertoires with anomalous nucleotide sharing. TCRdb provides this immuneACCESS table in a form limited to in-frame rearrangements. Some clones are lacking; in checked studies, under half of them reflect an unresolved V gene, and why the rest are absent is not known. V and J calls and clone size come straight from that table; D and trimming were deduced from the DNA. For this sample there are 190,000 or so clones; 80% appear just once. The ten largest clones capture under 0.8% of the sample.

In total, roughly 710 healthy bone marrow donors made up the cohort. Cohort members were all nominally healthy when sampled, although unrecorded immune exposures were likely present. The donor was CMV seronegative and belonged to the group of 352 seronegative cohort members. A peripheral blood sample was provided by each donor, and peripheral blood mononuclear cells were used for TCR beta sequencing. The Qiagen DNeasy Blood Extraction Kit was used to extract genomic DNA from the blood cell samples. This sample stems from a study of cytomegalovirus exposure and HLA in healthy donors (dated by TCRdb to about 2017). Regarding the research as a whole: An earlier analysis of approximately 600 of the donors reported 250 to 300 Gb of sequence data and approximately 110 million unique TCR beta sequences from roughly 200 million T cells. High-throughput TCR immunosequencing, statistical association of individual TCRs with disease status, and machine learning were combined to predict cytomegalovirus infection status. The later analysis used no new phenotypic data to find candidate immune exposures, relying instead on TCR beta sequences and their occurrence across donors. In addition to the first cohort of 500 to 850 subjects, a separate validation cohort of approximately 130 different subjects was used. The T cell repertoires of around 670 subjects were profiled by immunosequencing and related to cytomegalovirus serostatus. To decide whether each TCR beta V gene segment behaved as functional or pseudogenic, an earlier analysis of approximately 590 of the donors relied on high-throughput TCR beta sequencing. A later genetic analysis took genome-wide SNP genotypes for about three fifths of the roughly 700 donors and used that subset as a discovery cohort. Every discovery cohort repertoire had been produced on one sequencing platform. Typing coverage differed by locus: A, B, C, DRB1 and DQB1 were typed in about 620-630 donors, DQA1 in roughly 510, DPA1 in 600 to 610, and DPB1 in approximately 450. Approximately 300 gigabases of sequencing data and around 85 million unique TCR sequences made up an early release that covered over 550 HLA-typed donors. In a later analysis, previously published TCR beta repertoires from several hundred donors were re-analyzed and high-resolution HLA genotyping was added so that TCR occurrence patterns could be studied. The study was designed to test whether signatures of past pathogen exposure could be identified by cataloging public T cell receptors. Alongside the repertoire data, information on donor age, sex, ethnicity and CMV serostatus was compiled. Among about 410 genotyped donors of the cohort, an average of around 250,000 unique TCR beta nucleotide sequences was sequenced per donor, of which 15% to 20% were non-productive. Because of strong linkage in the cohort, roughly five DR-DQ haplotypes were treated as single units for association and clustering. HLA typing covered class I and class II loci at four-digit resolution. Of the roughly 400 genotyped donors, over 65% fell in the genetic ancestry cluster associated with self-reported Caucasian donors. The investigation overall reported the following: A later analysis found that most CMV-associated TCR beta chains appeared HLA-restricted, with HLA associations seemingly driven largely by CMV exposure. A further reported finding was that TCR beta sequences accurately predicted the HLA-A and HLA-B alleles for most subjects in the first cohort. Because counts were too low, 15 to 20 rarely observed V segments, including chromosome 9 orphons, were excluded from the earlier analysis of 587 of the donors. A later analysis found that HLA-associated TCR beta chains were more clonally expanded and had lower generation probabilities than equally common non-associated chains. A later analysis associated about 18,000 TCR beta sequences with specific HLA alleles at a false discovery rate of 0.05. A later analysis found that TCR association rates varied across HLA loci, with DRB1 alleles showing the most associated TCRs and HLA-C alleles the fewest. The classifier was reported to diagnose cytomegalovirus status with high specificity and sensitivity in both the original cohort and the validation cohort. Across donors, most TCR sequences were observed very rarely, whereas some public TCRs were present in many individuals. The authors suggested that the approach could potentially be extended to other disease states and immunological phenotypes. The study listed 150 to 200 TCR beta chains as associated with cytomegalovirus. Strong co-occurrence of HLA alleles, especially DR and DQ, made assigning TCR associations to individual alleles difficult. Roughly uniform sequencing depth across donors was assumed in presence/absence analyses, although this assumption may not hold. An earlier analysis of approximately 500 of the donors showed that most TCR beta V segments appeared in productive rearrangements either about 87% or about 30% of the time, which broadly matched IMGT annotations. In a later analysis, several top co-occurrence clusters were reported to appear linked to parvovirus B19, influenza, CMV and Epstein-Barr virus. In this cohort, only TCR beta chains were sequenced, and detectable features were limited by the absence of alpha or paired-chain data. Linkage disequilibrium might explain the correlated functional status among segregating V segments, but an unknown experimental factor could not be ruled out. The sequencing pipeline was judged likely to have produced a cluster of highly shared sequence variants as a technical artifact. Some IMGT-functional V segments, including TRBV6-2 and TRBV6-3, could not be told apart with the 87-base-pair reads, so those segments were excluded. V-gene and J-gene trimming of TCR beta chains was associated with a missense DCLRE1C variant in a later genetic analysis, and the association was replicated in an independent cohort. In vitro tests confirmed that a few of the cytomegalovirus-associated TCR beta chains recognize cytomegalovirus antigens. CMV serostatus was the only immune exposure information available for the cohort. In a later genetic analysis, fewer N-insertions in productive TCRs were reported among donors in an Asian-associated ancestry cluster than the approximately 670-donor mean. HLA typing was unavailable for some donors at each locus, so association tests used only the typed subset.

This TCR was recovered from a boy younger than 18 in good health and CMV-seronegative. The rearranged segments are TRBV6-1 and TRBJ2-7; the D gene cannot be named for sure. The sample was PBMCs. The nucleotides are TGTGCCAGCAGTGAGAGGCACCCTACAAGCTCCTACGAGCAGTACTTC. Its protein reads: CASSERHPTSSYEQYF.